The TCR beta chain under discussion was sequenced for a study of CD8 T cells in ankylosing spondylitis. In its sample, this clonotype was seen many times. Its antigen is not identified. General study points: As reported, disease-linked clones showed significant enrichment in matched ankylosing spondylitis synovial fluid. Ankylosing spondylitis blood seemed to carry a telltale TCR beta motif made of several highly homologous variants. A subset of motif variants has previously been described in the synovial fluid and blood of reactive arthritis. Clones linked to the disease showed a CD8+ phenotype. They occurred at relatively low frequencies in peripheral blood.

In making TCR beta libraries, quantitative 5'-RACE with molecular barcodes was used. MiXCR was run by TCRdb on the 5' RACE reads, yielding one entry per CDR3 protein. The table records 450,000 to 550,000 distinct CDR3 sequences, about 5% of them present only once. CDR3 length equals 13 residues. Trimming took off 6 bases at V and 1 base at J, with 9 bases between the two ends. J is TRBJ2-5 and V is TRBV12-3 or TRBV12-4; D remains unclear. This TCR was sampled from a male donor with ankylosing spondylitis. Sequencing was performed on blood, either unsorted or a sorted T cell fraction (not recorded which). The CDR3 here is CASSRPSQETQYF. DNA of the CDR3: TGTGCCAGCAGCCGGCCGAGCCAAGAGACCCAGTACTTC.